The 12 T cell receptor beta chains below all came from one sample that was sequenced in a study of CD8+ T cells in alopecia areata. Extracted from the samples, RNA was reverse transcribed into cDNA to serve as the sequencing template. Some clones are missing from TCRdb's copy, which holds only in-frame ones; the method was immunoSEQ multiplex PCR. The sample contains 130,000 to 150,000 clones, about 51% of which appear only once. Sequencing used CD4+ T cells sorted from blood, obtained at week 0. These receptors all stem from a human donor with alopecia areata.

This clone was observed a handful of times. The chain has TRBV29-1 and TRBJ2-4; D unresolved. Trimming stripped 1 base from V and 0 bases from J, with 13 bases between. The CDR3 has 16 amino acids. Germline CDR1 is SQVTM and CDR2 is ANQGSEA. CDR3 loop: CSVEVDRSIAKNIQYF. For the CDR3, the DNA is TGCAGCGTTGAAGTCGACCGGAGTATAGCCAAAAACATTCAGTACTTC.

The CDR3: CASRGLAVDTQYF. For the CDR3, the DNA is TGTGCCAGCAGGGGGTTAGCCGTCGATACGCAGTATTTT. The J gene is TRBJ2-3, the V gene TRBV7-2; D not certain. V gave up 6 bases and J gave up 6 bases, with 13 bases separating them. CDR3 size: 13 residues. Per the germline V gene, CDR1 is SGHTA and CDR2 is FQGNSA.

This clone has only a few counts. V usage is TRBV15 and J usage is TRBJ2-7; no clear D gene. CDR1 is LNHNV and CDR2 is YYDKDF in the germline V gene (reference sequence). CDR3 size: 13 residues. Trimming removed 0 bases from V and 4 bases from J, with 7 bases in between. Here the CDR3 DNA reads TGTGCCACCAGCAGAGACCCAGTTTACGAGCAGTACTTC. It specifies CATSRDPVYEQYF. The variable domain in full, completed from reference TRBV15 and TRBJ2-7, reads DAMVIQNPRYQVTQFGKPVTLSCSQTLNHNVMYWYQQKSSQAPKLLFHYYDKDFNNEADTPDNFQSRRPNTSFCFLDIRSPGLGDTAMYLCATSRDPVYEQYFGPGTRLTVT.

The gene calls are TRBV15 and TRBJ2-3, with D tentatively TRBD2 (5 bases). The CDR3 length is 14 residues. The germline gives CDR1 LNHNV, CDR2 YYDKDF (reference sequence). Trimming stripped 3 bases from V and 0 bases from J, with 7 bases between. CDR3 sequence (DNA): TGTGCCACCAGCAGCGGCGGGAGCACAGATACGCAGTATTTT. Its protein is CATSSGGSTDTQYF.

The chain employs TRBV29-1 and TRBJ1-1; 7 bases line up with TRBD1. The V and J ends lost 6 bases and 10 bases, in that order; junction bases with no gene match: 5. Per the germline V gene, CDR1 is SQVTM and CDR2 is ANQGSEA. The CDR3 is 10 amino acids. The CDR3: CSVGTVSAFF. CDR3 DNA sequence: TGCAGCGTGGGGACAGTTTCAGCTTTCTTT.

CDR3 amino acids: CASSQGGRTYEQYF. CDR3 in DNA: TGTGCCAGCAGCCAAGGCGGCAGAACCTACGAGCAGTACTTC. V is TRBV14 and J is TRBJ2-7; D is unresolved. The V and J ends lost 1 base and 2 bases respectively, with 9 bases between them. CDR3 size: 14 residues. Germline V gene sequence: CDR1 SGHDN, CDR2 FVKESK.

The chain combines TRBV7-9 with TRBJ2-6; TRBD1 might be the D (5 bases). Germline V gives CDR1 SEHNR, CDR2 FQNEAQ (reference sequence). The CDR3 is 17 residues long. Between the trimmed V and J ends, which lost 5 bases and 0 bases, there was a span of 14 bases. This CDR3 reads CASSRRATASGANVLTF. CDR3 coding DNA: TGTGCCAGCAGCCGTCGGGCGACAGCCTCTGGGGCCAACGTCCTGACTTTC. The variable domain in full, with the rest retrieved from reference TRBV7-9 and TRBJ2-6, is DTGVSQNPRHKITKRGQNVTFRCDPISEHNRLYWYRQTLGQGPEFLTYFQNEAQLEKSRLLSDRFSAERPKGSFSTLEIQRTEQGDSAMYLCASSRRATASGANVLTFGAGSRLTVL.

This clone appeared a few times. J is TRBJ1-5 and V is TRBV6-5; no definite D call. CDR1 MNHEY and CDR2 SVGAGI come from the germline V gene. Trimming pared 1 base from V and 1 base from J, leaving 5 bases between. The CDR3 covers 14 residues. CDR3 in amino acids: CASSYLGSNQPQHF. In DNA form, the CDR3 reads TGTGCCAGCAGTTACTTGGGCAGCAATCAGCCCCAGCATTTT.

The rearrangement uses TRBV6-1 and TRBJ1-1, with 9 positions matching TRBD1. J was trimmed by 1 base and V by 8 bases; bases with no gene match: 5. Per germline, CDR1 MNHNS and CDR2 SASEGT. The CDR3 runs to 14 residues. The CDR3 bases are TGTGCCAGCGAACAGGGGGCCGGGAACACTGAAGCTTTCTTT. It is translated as CASEQGAGNTEAFF.

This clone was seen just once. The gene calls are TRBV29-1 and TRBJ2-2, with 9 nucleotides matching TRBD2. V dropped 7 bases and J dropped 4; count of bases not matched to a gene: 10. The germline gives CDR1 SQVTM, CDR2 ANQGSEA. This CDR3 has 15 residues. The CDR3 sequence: CSACPGLAGTGELFF. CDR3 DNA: TGCAGCGCTTGCCCGGGACTAGCCGGCACCGGGGAGCTGTTTTTT.

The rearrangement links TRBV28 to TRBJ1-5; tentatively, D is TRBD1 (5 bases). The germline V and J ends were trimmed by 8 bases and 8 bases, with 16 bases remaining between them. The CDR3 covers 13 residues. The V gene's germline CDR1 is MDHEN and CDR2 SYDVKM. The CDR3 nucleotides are TGTGCCAGCGGGGCAACTGCTACCAAGCCCCAGCATTTT. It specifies CASGATATKPQHF.

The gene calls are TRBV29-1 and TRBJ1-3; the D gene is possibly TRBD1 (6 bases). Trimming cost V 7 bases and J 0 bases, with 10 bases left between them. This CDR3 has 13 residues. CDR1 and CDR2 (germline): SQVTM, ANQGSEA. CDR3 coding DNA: TGCAGCGCTCGAGGGGGCTCTGGAAACACCATATATTTT. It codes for CSARGGSGNTIYF.